Listed here are 27 T cell receptor beta chains from one sample, sequenced in a study of regulatory and conventional T cells in RAG deficiency. Clones were sequenced by immunoSEQ multiplex PCR, and TCRdb holds only the in-frame ones, with some missing. The sample lists roughly 28,000 clones, about 90% occurring once. Genomic DNA came from blood regulatory T cells gated CD4+ CD25-high CD127-low. The sample was also linked to a second study, of regulatory T cells. That investigation notes: The PCR used 52 TRBV and 13 TRBJ primers.

The sample consisted of Tregs sorted from blood. Receptors were obtained from a human donor in good health.

The CDR3 here is CASSVQGGSPLHF. Here the CDR3 DNA reads TGCGCCAGCAGCGTCCAGGGTGGTTCACCCCTCCACTTT. This chain connects TRBV5-1 to TRBJ1-6; weak D call: TRBD1 (5 bases). Germline V gives CDR1 SGHRS, CDR2 YFSETQ. Trimming cost V 4 bases and J 9 bases, with 11 bases left between them. This CDR3 spans 13 amino acids.

The rearrangement links TRBV19 to TRBJ2-1, with TRBD1 matching over 7 bases. CDR3 length equals 11 residues. The V and J ends lost 9 bases and 13 bases, in that order; junction bases with no gene match: 9. The germline V gene encodes CDR1 LNHDA and CDR2 SQIVND (reference sequence). As DNA, the CDR3 is TGTGCCAGCCGCCTCACAGGGGCCCAGTTCTTC. Its translation is CASRLTGAQFF. The full variable domain, completed using reference TRBV19 and TRBJ2-1, is DGGITQSPKYLFRKEGQNVTLSCEQNLNHDAMYWYRQDPGQGLRLIYYSQIVNDFQKGDIAEGYSVSREKKESFPLTVTSAQKNPTAFYLCASRLTGAQFFGPGTRLTVL.

The sample holds one count of this clone. The chain carries TRBV2 and TRBJ1-5; 9 nucleotides line up with TRBD1. The trim removed 6 bases at V and 2 bases at J, leaving 11 bases unmatched. Germline V lookup: CDR1 SNHLY, CDR2 FYNNEI. The CDR3 contains 17 residues. Here the CDR3 DNA reads TGTGCCAGCAGCCACCGACAGGGGGGTGCGGGCAATCAGCCCCAGCATTTT. It codes for CASSHRQGGAGNQPQHF.

The V gene is TRBV5-1, the J gene TRBJ2-5, with 9 nucleotides matching TRBD1. CDR3 length equals 16 residues. Germline V gene sequence: CDR1 SGHRS, CDR2 YFSETQ. Trimming removed 0 bases from V and 5 bases from J; junction bases left unmatched: 8. CDR3 bases: TGCGCCAGCAGCTTGGAAGGGACAGGGCAATCGGAGACCCAGTACTTC. As protein: CASSLEGTGQSETQYF. Based on the CDR3 plus reference TRBV5-1 and TRBJ2-5, the full variable domain is KAGVTQTPRYLIKTRGQQVTLSCSPISGHRSVSWYQQTPGQGLQFLFEYFSETQRNKGNFPGRFSGRQFSNSRSEMNVSTLELGDSALYLCASSLEGTGQSETQYFGPGTRLLVL.

V gene TRBV7-9 combines with J gene TRBJ1-2; 8 bases fit TRBD1. V was clipped by 4 bases and J by 4 bases; unmatched bases: 14. Germline CDR1 SEHNR, CDR2 FQNEAQ (reference sequence). The length of the CDR3 is 17 residues. CDR3 residues: CASSWIRTGQFGYGYTF. The CDR3 bases are TGTGCCAGCAGCTGGATCAGGACAGGGCAATTTGGCTATGGCTACACCTTC.

The CDR3 region is CASSQDGYPNTEAFF. CDR3 DNA: TGTGCCAGCAGCCAAGATGGATACCCAAACACTGAAGCTTTCTTT. The gene calls are TRBV4-2 and TRBJ1-1; D remains unclear. V was shortened by 0 bases and J by 2 bases, with 10 bases between the two germline ends. The length of the CDR3 is 15 residues. The germline gives CDR1 LGHNA, CDR2 YNFKEQ.

The V gene is TRBV7-2, the J gene TRBJ1-1; D possibly corresponds to TRBD1 (5 bases). V was shortened by 5 bases and J by 1 base, with 11 bases between the two germline ends. Germline values: CDR1 SGHTA, CDR2 FQGNSA. The CDR3 spans 14 residues. CDR3 sequence (DNA): TGTGCCAGCAGCCCTAGACAGCAGAACACTGAAGCTTTCTTT. The encoded protein is CASSPRQQNTEAFF.

The J gene is TRBJ1-6, the V gene TRBV6-6, with a possible D match to TRBD1 (5 bases). CDR1 MNHNY and CDR2 SVGAGI come from the germline V gene (reference sequence). This CDR3 has 14 amino acids. The germline V and J ends were trimmed by 6 bases and 7 bases, with 13 bases remaining between them. CDR3 nucleotide sequence: TGTGCCAGCAGAGCTACGACAGAAAATTCACCCCTCCACTTT. Translation: CASRATTENSPLHF.

V gene TRBV11-2 combines with J gene TRBJ1-5; TRBD1 matches at 9 bases. Germline V gene sequence: CDR1 SGHAT, CDR2 FQNNGV. The CDR3 extends over 16 amino acids. J lost 4 bases, V lost 5 bases, and 9 bases had no gene match. The CDR3 spells CASSPRDRVGNQPQHF. In DNA form, the CDR3 reads TGTGCCAGCAGCCCCCGGGACAGGGTTGGAAATCAGCCCCAGCATTTT. Combining the CDR3 with reference TRBV11-2 and TRBJ1-5 gives the whole variable domain EAGVAQSPRYKIIEKRQSVAFWCNPISGHATLYWYQQILGQGPKLLIQFQNNGVVDDSQLPKDRFSAERLKGVDSTLKIQPAKLEDSAVYLCASSPRDRVGNQPQHFGDGTRLSIL.

V usage is TRBV29-1 and J usage is TRBJ2-7, with D tentatively TRBD1 (5 bases). CDR3 length: 13 amino acids. The V and J ends lost 2 bases and 9 bases respectively, with 17 bases between them. Germline CDR1 is SQVTM and CDR2 is ANQGSEA. The CDR3 spells CSVESGWERGQYF. The CDR3 DNA reads TGCAGCGTTGAAAGTGGATGGGAAAGGGGGCAGTACTTC.

This chain links TRBV25-1 with TRBJ1-1, with a possible D match to TRBD1 (6 bases). This CDR3 spans 15 amino acids. Germline V gene sequence: CDR1 MGHDK, CDR2 SYGVNS. V gave up 6 bases and J gave up 0 bases, with 14 bases separating them. DNA for the CDR3: TGTGCCAGCAGAGGGTCCGGACAGTTGAACACTGAAGCTTTCTTT. It is translated as CASRGSGQLNTEAFF.

The CDR3 loop is CASSLGPRSGGYNEQFF. For the CDR3, the DNA is TGCGCCAGCAGCTTGGGCCCCCGGAGCGGGGGATACAATGAGCAGTTCTTC. V and J are TRBV5-1 and TRBJ2-1, with 8 bases lining up with TRBD2. The germline V gene has CDR1 SGHRS and CDR2 YFSETQ. The CDR3 totals 17 residues. V shed 0 bases, J shed 4 bases, and the junction held 9 bases outside the gene matches.

The chain employs TRBV9 and TRBJ1-1; D unclear. The CDR3 contains 16 residues. The ends were cut back, 3 bases at V and 4 bases at J, with 19 bases in the middle. CDR1 and CDR2 from the germline V gene are SGDLS and YYNGEE. This CDR3 reads CASSELQTAHLTEAFF. The DNA of the CDR3 is TGTGCCAGCAGCGAGTTGCAAACAGCCCACCTCACTGAAGCTTTCTTT. The entire variable domain, with the rest obtained from reference TRBV9 and TRBJ1-1, is as follows: DSGVTQTPKHLITATGQRVTLRCSPRSGDLSVYWYQQSLDQGLQFLIQYYNGEERAKGNILERFSAQQFPDLHSELNLSSLELGDSALYFCASSELQTAHLTEAFFGQGTRLTVV.

This chain connects TRBV7-6 to TRBJ2-2; D possibly corresponds to TRBD2 (7 bases). The CDR3 is 16 residues long. Germline V CDR1 and CDR2: SGHVS, FNYEAQ. V was clipped by 5 bases and J by 3 bases, with 16 bases between them. In DNA, the CDR3 is TGTGCCAGCAGCCCCCCCGGGGGGCGCGACACCGGGGAGCTGTTTTTT. Protein sequence: CASSPPGGRDTGELFF.

This clone was seen only once. This chain connects TRBV7-2 to TRBJ1-1; weak D call: TRBD1 (6 bases). This CDR3 is built from 16 residues. Germline V lookup: CDR1 SGHTA, CDR2 FQGNSA. V was cut by 4 bases and J by 0 bases, with 15 bases left in between. The CDR3 sequence is CASSWTAIAVNTEAFF. CDR3 coding DNA: TGTGCCAGCAGCTGGACAGCGATCGCCGTGAACACTGAAGCTTTCTTT. The full variable domain, completed using reference TRBV7-2 and TRBJ1-1, is GAGVSQSPSNKVTEKGKDVELRCDPISGHTALYWYRQSLGQGLEFLIYFQGNSAPDKSGLPSDRFSAERTGGSVSTLTIQRTQQEDSAVYLCASSWTAIAVNTEAFFGQGTRLTVV.

V usage is TRBV15 and J usage is TRBJ2-7; 7 bases match TRBD1. The germline gives CDR1 LNHNV, CDR2 YYDKDF (reference sequence). V shed 2 bases and J 5 bases; nucleotides not matched to a gene: 15. This CDR3 spans 17 amino acids. The CDR3 bases are TGTGCCACCAGCAGATCCCAAACGACAGGGTCACAACACGAGCAGTACTTC. Protein product: CATSRSQTTGSQHEQYF.

V usage is TRBV2 and J usage is TRBJ1-5, with a possible D match to TRBD1 (6 bases). V was shortened by 6 bases and J by 4 bases, with 13 bases between the two germline ends. The CDR3 is 14 amino acids. Germline CDR1 and CDR2: SNHLY and FYNNEI. The CDR3: CASRATGYNQPQHF. CDR3 bases: TGTGCCAGCAGGGCTACAGGGTATAATCAGCCCCAGCATTTT.

The genes are TRBV4-2 and TRBJ1-1, with 7 bases that match TRBD1. V lost 4 bases and J lost 6; bases outside the gene matches: 8. The CDR3 spans 14 residues. Germline assignment: CDR1 LGHNA and CDR2 YNFKEQ. The CDR3 reads CASSLNDRVAEAFF. CDR3 sequence (DNA): TGTGCCAGCAGCCTTAACGACAGGGTTGCTGAAGCTTTCTTT.

The CDR3 DNA reads TGTGCCAGCGACAGGGGGTTCCTCTATGGCTACACCTTC. The encoded protein is CASDRGFLYGYTF. The chain links TRBV6-1 to TRBJ1-2, with TRBD1 matching over 9 bases. V lost 8 bases, J lost 4 bases, and 5 bases stayed unmatched. Per the germline V gene, CDR1 is MNHNS and CDR2 is SASEGT. The CDR3 consists of 13 residues.

The chain recombines TRBV21-1 with TRBJ2-7; TRBD2, the table's D call, lacks a check against the DNA. TRBV21-1 is a documented pseudogene. This CDR3 is built from 15 residues. The CDR3 spells CASSPRRRVWYEQYF. The CDR3 nucleotides read TGTGCCAGCAGCCCCCGTAGGAGGGTTTGGTACGAGCAGTACTTC.

The chain couples TRBV14 to TRBJ2-5; 7 bases fit TRBD2. The V gene end was trimmed by 2 bases and the J gene end by 0 bases; junction bases not matched to a gene: 9. Germline CDR1 reads SGHDN; CDR2 reads FVKESK. The CDR3 length is 17 residues. The CDR3 spells CASSQYLMGGYQETQYF. The CDR3 nucleotides are TGTGCCAGCAGCCAATATCTCATGGGGGGGTACCAAGAGACCCAGTACTTC.

This chain connects TRBV7-6 to TRBJ1-2; D might be TRBD1 (5 bases). This CDR3 is built from 14 residues. Germline V CDR1 and CDR2: SGHVS, FNYEAQ. Trimming cost V 1 base and J 4 bases, with 10 bases left between them. The CDR3 loop reads CASSLGGTVYGYTF. Written as DNA, the CDR3 is TGTGCCAGCAGCTTAGGAGGGACCGTCTATGGCTACACCTTC.

The rearrangement links TRBV5-1 to TRBJ1-1; D gene unclear. CDR1 and CDR2 (germline): SGHRS, YFSETQ. The ends were cut back, 0 bases at V and 5 bases at J, with 5 bases in the middle. The CDR3 has 12 residues. The chain's CDR3 is CASSLGLTEAFF. CDR3 bases: TGCGCCAGCAGCTTGGGACTGACTGAAGCTTTCTTT. The full variable domain, in which reference TRBV5-1 and TRBJ1-1 provide the parts outside the CDR3, is KAGVTQTPRYLIKTRGQQVTLSCSPISGHRSVSWYQQTPGQGLQFLFEYFSETQRNKGNFPGRFSGRQFSNSRSEMNVSTLELGDSALYLCASSLGLTEAFFGQGTRLTVV.

J is TRBJ2-7 and V is TRBV4-1; no firm D call. There are 14 residues in the CDR3. Germline-derived CDR1 and CDR2 are MGHRA and YSYEKL. Trimming left V 0 bases short and J 2 bases short, with 8 bases between. For the CDR3, the DNA is TGCGCCAGCAGCCAAGATGTCAGTACCTACGAGCAGTACTTC. Protein sequence: CASSQDVSTYEQYF.

The chain employs TRBV29-1 and TRBJ2-7, with D perhaps TRBD1 (6 bases). Germline V lookup: CDR1 SQVTM, CDR2 ANQGSEA. This CDR3 is built from 15 residues. The V end was cut by 6 bases, the J end by 5 bases, with 23 bases between. CDR3 amino acids: CSVASRQGNVDEQYF. The CDR3 DNA reads TGCAGCGTGGCCTCGAGGCAGGGGAACGTTGACGAGCAGTACTTC.

The chain carries TRBV5-1 and TRBJ1-3; 7 bases line up with TRBD1. Germline CDR1 and CDR2: SGHRS and YFSETQ. The CDR3 extends over 14 amino acids. With 4 bases clipped from V and 2 bases from J, the junction kept 3 bases outside the gene matches. This CDR3 is CASSAQGTGNTIYF. The CDR3 nucleotides read TGCGCCAGCAGCGCACAGGGGACTGGAAACACCATATATTTT.

The chain uses TRBV4-1 and TRBJ1-5, with D possibly TRBD1 on 6 matching bases. V was pared by 0 bases and J by 4 bases, with 10 bases between. CDR1 is MGHRA and CDR2 is YSYEKL in the germline V gene. This CDR3 has 15 residues. Here the CDR3 DNA reads TGCGCCAGCAGCCAAGACTCAGGGGCAAATCAGCCCCAGCATTTT. It translates to CASSQDSGANQPQHF.